What follows is one T cell receptor (beta chain) and its context. Some clones are missing from TCRdb's copy, which holds only in-frame ones; the method was immunoSEQ multiplex PCR. The profile shows around 190,000 clones, 70% to 80% of them singletons. This CDR3 has 17 amino acids. Germline V CDR1 and CDR2: SGHTS, YDEGEE. V lost 7 bases and J lost 2; bases outside the gene matches: 7. This sample is drawn from a study of blood T cell repertoires in COVID-19. The V call is TRBV5-8, the J call TRBJ2-6, with 12 nucleotides matching TRBD1. Specimen: peripheral blood. The source is a woman between 50 and 59 years old with acute or convalescent COVID-19. CDR3 residues: CASFRDRGQAGANVLTF. The DNA for the CDR3 is TGTGCCAGCTTCCGGGACAGGGGGCAGGCTGGGGCCAACGTCCTGACTTTC.